The rows below give T cell receptor beta chains drawn from one sample of a study of T-cell memory formation after mild COVID-19. TCRdb re-derived calls from the 5' RACE reads in MiXCR, one entry per CDR3 protein. Of approximately 98,000 distinct CDR3 sequences in the sample, roughly 19% were seen once. Material: PBMCs or a T cell subset sorted from them (not recorded which). The origin of the receptors is a man younger than 35 who had mild COVID-19 (a few samples of this study predate the infection). Cell type and time point are not known. Each CDR3 is given with its conserved first and last residue. Each record gives: CDR3 DNA, CDR3 protein, V gene, clone size, CDR3 length, D gene, J gene. The D gene is left open where the match is weak. Only part of the rows carry a size: once, few, many, or a class if the clone is expanded.

cdr3_nt: TGTGCCAGCAGCGCCACATGGGGGGATTCACCCCTCCACTTT; cdr3_aa: CASSATWGDSPLHF; v_call: TRBV9; clone_size: few; cdr3_length: 14; d_call: NA; j_call: TRBJ1-6
cdr3_nt: TGTGCCAGCAGCCCCCGGGGATACGAGCAGTACTTC; cdr3_aa: CASSPRGYEQYF; v_call: TRBV7-2; clone_size: many; cdr3_length: 12; d_call: NA; j_call: TRBJ2-7
cdr3_nt: TGTGCCAGCAGAAACTTCAGGGACGGACAAGAGACCCAGTACTTC; cdr3_aa: CASRNFRDGQETQYF; v_call: TRBV12-3/TRBV12-4; clone_size: NA; cdr3_length: 15; d_call: NA; j_call: TRBJ2-5
cdr3_nt: TGTGCCAGCAGTTTAAAATCAGGGATCGGCAAAAACATTCAGTACTTC; cdr3_aa: CASSLKSGIGKNIQYF; v_call: TRBV28; clone_size: few; cdr3_length: 16; d_call: NA; j_call: TRBJ2-4
cdr3_nt: TGCGCCAGCAGCTCGCTGGGGACAGGGGAAGAGACCCAGTACTTC; cdr3_aa: CASSSLGTGEETQYF; v_call: TRBV5-1; clone_size: few; cdr3_length: 15; d_call: TRBD1; j_call: TRBJ2-5
cdr3_nt: TGTGCCAGCAACAAACAGACAAGTGAGCAGTTCTTC; cdr3_aa: CASNKQTSEQFF; v_call: TRBV6-2/TRBV6-3; clone_size: few; cdr3_length: 12; d_call: NA; j_call: TRBJ2-1
cdr3_nt: TGCGCCAGCAGCCTTGGGACAGGCGTATTTTACGAGCAGTACTTC; cdr3_aa: CASSLGTGVFYEQYF; v_call: TRBV4-1; clone_size: few; cdr3_length: 15; d_call: TRBD1; j_call: TRBJ2-7
cdr3_nt: TGTGCCAGCAGCAGGGTGTATGGAAACACCATATATTTT; cdr3_aa: CASSRVYGNTIYF; v_call: TRBV6-5; clone_size: NA; cdr3_length: 13; d_call: NA; j_call: TRBJ1-3
cdr3_nt: TGCGCCAGCAGCTTAAGCGAGTCTGCCGGCTACACCTTC; cdr3_aa: CASSLSESAGYTF; v_call: TRBV5-1; clone_size: NA; cdr3_length: 13; d_call: NA; j_call: TRBJ1-2
cdr3_nt: TGTGCCAGCAGCTTAGGAGACAGAAATCAGCCCCAGCATTTT; cdr3_aa: CASSLGDRNQPQHF; v_call: TRBV7-2; clone_size: NA; cdr3_length: 14; d_call: NA; j_call: TRBJ1-5
cdr3_nt: TGTGCCAGCATTCCGGCTAGCGGCACAGATACGCAGTATTTT; cdr3_aa: CASIPASGTDTQYF; v_call: TRBV6-2/TRBV6-3; clone_size: few; cdr3_length: 14; d_call: NA; j_call: TRBJ2-3
cdr3_nt: TGCAGTGCTAGAGTGGGGACAGGCACAGATACGCAGTATTTT; cdr3_aa: CSARVGTGTDTQYF; v_call: TRBV20-1; clone_size: NA; cdr3_length: 14; d_call: TRBD1; j_call: TRBJ2-3
cdr3_nt: TGCGCCAGCAGCTTCTCCGGGACCAAAAACATTCAGTACTTC; cdr3_aa: CASSFSGTKNIQYF; v_call: TRBV5-1; clone_size: few; cdr3_length: 14; d_call: NA; j_call: TRBJ2-4
cdr3_nt: TGTGCCAGCAGTCCCCGGGACCCGGTTCTTTCTAATTCACCCCTCCACTTT; cdr3_aa: CASSPRDPVLSNSPLHF; v_call: TRBV12-3/TRBV12-4; clone_size: few; cdr3_length: 17; d_call: NA; j_call: TRBJ1-6
cdr3_nt: TGCGCCAGCAGCTTGGGGCTAGCCAAAAACATTCAGTACTTC; cdr3_aa: CASSLGLAKNIQYF; v_call: TRBV5-1; clone_size: NA; cdr3_length: 14; d_call: NA; j_call: TRBJ2-4
cdr3_nt: TGTGCCAGCAGCTTGCGGGCGGGGGGCCAGCCCCAGCATTTT; cdr3_aa: CASSLRAGGQPQHF; v_call: TRBV5-5; clone_size: NA; cdr3_length: 14; d_call: NA; j_call: TRBJ1-5
cdr3_nt: TGTGCCAGCAGCTTATCCGGGACAGGGGCGTTGGCTTTCTTT; cdr3_aa: CASSLSGTGALAFF; v_call: TRBV7-9; clone_size: few; cdr3_length: 14; d_call: TRBD1; j_call: TRBJ1-1
cdr3_nt: TGTGCCAGCAGCTTTAATGGGGGGCGGAAACAAGAGACCCAGTACTTC; cdr3_aa: CASSFNGGRKQETQYF; v_call: TRBV7-2; clone_size: many; cdr3_length: 16; d_call: NA; j_call: TRBJ2-5
cdr3_nt: TGTGCCAGCATATCCGGACAGGTCGAGCTGTTTTTT; cdr3_aa: CASISGQVELFF; v_call: TRBV7-9; clone_size: few; cdr3_length: 12; d_call: TRBD1; j_call: TRBJ2-2
cdr3_nt: TGTGCCAGCAGTCCTCCGGGACAGTACAATGAGCAGTTCTTC; cdr3_aa: CASSPPGQYNEQFF; v_call: TRBV7-6; clone_size: few; cdr3_length: 14; d_call: TRBD1; j_call: TRBJ2-1
cdr3_nt: TGTGCCAGCAGCTCGGGACAGAAACAAGAGACCCAGTACTTC; cdr3_aa: CASSSGQKQETQYF; v_call: TRBV5-4; clone_size: few; cdr3_length: 14; d_call: TRBD1; j_call: TRBJ2-5
cdr3_nt: TGTGCCAGCAGCCAAGACGCAAGATTTGCGGGAGAAGAGACCCAGTACTTC; cdr3_aa: CASSQDARFAGEETQYF; v_call: TRBV3-1; clone_size: NA; cdr3_length: 17; d_call: TRBD2; j_call: TRBJ2-5
cdr3_nt: TGTGCCAGCAGCTCCGCTGGCGGCAACGTCCTGACTTTC; cdr3_aa: CASSSAGGNVLTF; v_call: TRBV7-8; clone_size: NA; cdr3_length: 13; d_call: NA; j_call: TRBJ2-6
cdr3_nt: TGCGCCAGCAGCCACACGGACAGCGACGAGCAGTACTTC; cdr3_aa: CASSHTDSDEQYF; v_call: TRBV4-3; clone_size: NA; cdr3_length: 13; d_call: NA; j_call: TRBJ2-7
cdr3_nt: TGTGCCAGCAGCTTAGTTGGGCTAAAGCTAGCCAAAAACATTCAGTACTTC; cdr3_aa: CASSLVGLKLAKNIQYF; v_call: TRBV7-2; clone_size: few; cdr3_length: 17; d_call: NA; j_call: TRBJ2-4
cdr3_nt: TGTGCCAGCAGCCCGACTAGCGGGGGGCAGGGCACAGATACGCAGTATTTT; cdr3_aa: CASSPTSGGQGTDTQYF; v_call: TRBV12-3/TRBV12-4; clone_size: few; cdr3_length: 17; d_call: TRBD2; j_call: TRBJ2-3
cdr3_nt: TGTGCCAGCAGCTTAATCCAAGAGACCCAGTACTTC; cdr3_aa: CASSLIQETQYF; v_call: TRBV7-2; clone_size: few; cdr3_length: 12; d_call: NA; j_call: TRBJ2-5
cdr3_nt: TGCGCCAGCAGCGTGGGACAGCGCACAGATACGCAGTATTTT; cdr3_aa: CASSVGQRTDTQYF; v_call: TRBV5-1; clone_size: few; cdr3_length: 14; d_call: TRBD1; j_call: TRBJ2-3
cdr3_nt: TGTGCCAGCAGCTTAGTGGCGGGGTTGAGCACAGATACGCAGTATTTT; cdr3_aa: CASSLVAGLSTDTQYF; v_call: TRBV7-2; clone_size: NA; cdr3_length: 16; d_call: NA; j_call: TRBJ2-3
cdr3_nt: TGCGCCAGCAGTCAGGGAGGACTAGCGGGGGCCAATGAGCAGTTCTTC; cdr3_aa: CASSQGGLAGANEQFF; v_call: TRBV5-1; clone_size: few; cdr3_length: 16; d_call: TRBD2; j_call: TRBJ2-1
cdr3_nt: TGCGCCAGCAGCCGAGGGAGGACGGGGGGGCTTGGCACAGATACGCAGTATTTT; cdr3_aa: CASSRGRTGGLGTDTQYF; v_call: TRBV4-3; clone_size: NA; cdr3_length: 18; d_call: TRBD2; j_call: TRBJ2-3
cdr3_nt: TGCGCCAGCAGCCAAGGAACAGGGCGTATTGAGACCCAGTACTTC; cdr3_aa: CASSQGTGRIETQYF; v_call: TRBV4-1; clone_size: once; cdr3_length: 15; d_call: NA; j_call: TRBJ2-5
cdr3_nt: TGTGCCAGCAGCTGGGGCCTTAAGTATGGCTACACCTTC; cdr3_aa: CASSWGLKYGYTF; v_call: TRBV7-2; clone_size: NA; cdr3_length: 13; d_call: NA; j_call: TRBJ1-2
cdr3_nt: TGCGCCAGCACGACTAATCCCGGGACAGCTAACGAGCAGTACTTC; cdr3_aa: CASTTNPGTANEQYF; v_call: TRBV5-1; clone_size: few; cdr3_length: 15; d_call: TRBD1; j_call: TRBJ2-7
cdr3_nt: TGTGCCATCAGTGAGTCAGTACGAAGCGAGCAGTACTTC; cdr3_aa: CAISESVRSEQYF; v_call: TRBV10-3; clone_size: NA; cdr3_length: 13; d_call: NA; j_call: TRBJ2-7
cdr3_nt: TGTGCCAGCAGCCTGTCGGGAGACATTCAGTACTTC; cdr3_aa: CASSLSGDIQYF; v_call: TRBV7-9; clone_size: few; cdr3_length: 12; d_call: NA; j_call: TRBJ2-4
cdr3_nt: TGTGCCAGCCCGCTGGCAGGGGGGCACACAGATACGCAGTATTTT; cdr3_aa: CASPLAGGHTDTQYF; v_call: TRBV2; clone_size: few; cdr3_length: 15; d_call: NA; j_call: TRBJ2-3
cdr3_nt: TGCAGCGCCCGGGACCAAGATACCTATGGCTACACCTTC; cdr3_aa: CSARDQDTYGYTF; v_call: TRBV29-1; clone_size: NA; cdr3_length: 13; d_call: NA; j_call: TRBJ1-2
cdr3_nt: TGTGCCAGCAGCACCTCGCGCCCGGGGCATGAGCAGTTCTTC; cdr3_aa: CASSTSRPGHEQFF; v_call: TRBV3-1; clone_size: NA; cdr3_length: 14; d_call: NA; j_call: TRBJ2-1
cdr3_nt: TGTGCCAGCAGCCCCGGGACAGGGGGCTTCGGGGAGCTGTTTTTT; cdr3_aa: CASSPGTGGFGELFF; v_call: TRBV9; clone_size: NA; cdr3_length: 15; d_call: TRBD1; j_call: TRBJ2-2
cdr3_nt: TGTGCCAGCTCTACCGACAGTGATCGCAATCAGCCCCAGCATTTT; cdr3_aa: CASSTDSDRNQPQHF; v_call: TRBV18; clone_size: many; cdr3_length: 15; d_call: NA; j_call: TRBJ1-5
cdr3_nt: TGTGCCAGCAGTTACCTCGGTGGGCTGAACACCGGGGAGCTGTTTTTT; cdr3_aa: CASSYLGGLNTGELFF; v_call: TRBV6-6; clone_size: few; cdr3_length: 16; d_call: NA; j_call: TRBJ2-2
cdr3_nt: TGCAGTGCCGGAGGGGGTGCAGGGTTCGATCAGCCCCAGCATTTT; cdr3_aa: CSAGGGAGFDQPQHF; v_call: TRBV20-1; clone_size: NA; cdr3_length: 15; d_call: NA; j_call: TRBJ1-5
cdr3_nt: TGCAGCCCTAGGTGGGGCCGGCAGCCCCAGCATTTT; cdr3_aa: CSPRWGRQPQHF; v_call: TRBV29-1; clone_size: few; cdr3_length: 12; d_call: NA; j_call: TRBJ1-5